Listed here are 2 T cell receptor beta chains from one sample, sequenced in a study of Tregs in tolerant kidney transplant recipients. The nonmyeloablative bone marrow transplants came from related graft donors, with transient mixed chimerism. Produced via immunoSEQ multiplex PCR; TCRdb's table is partial and in-frame only. This sample's table has about 31,000 clones. Sequencing was performed on CD4+ T cells from blood (PBMCs), taken 24 months after the transplant. The source of these receptors is a human patient who received a combined kidney and bone marrow transplant. The graft donor may have contributed some T cells.

As regards this clone: The read is 3 residues too short to cover the CDR3 end, so that end is filled in from the germline J gene. Other DNA sequences from this sample encode an identical CDR3 as well. This chain joins TRBV7-2 and TRBJ2-7, with 12 bases that match TRBD2. This CDR3 comprises 15 residues. V was clipped by 4 bases and J by 2 bases; unmatched bases: 3. CDR1 is SGHTA, CDR2 FQGNSA, per germline. This CDR3 reads CASSSGLAGPYEQYF. Partial CDR3 DNA: TGTGCCAGCAGCTCTGGACTAGCGGGACCCTACGAG. The full variable domain, in which reference TRBV7-2 and TRBJ2-7 provide the parts outside the CDR3, is GAGVSQSPSNKVTEKGKDVELRCDPISGHTALYWYRQSLGQGLEFLIYFQGNSAPDKSGLPSDRFSAERTGGSVSTLTIQRTQQEDSAVYLCASSSGLAGPYEQYFGPGTRLTVT.

In regard to this clone: With the read ending 3 residues before the CDR3 end, the germline J gene is used to fill in that end. The chain links TRBV7-9 to TRBJ1-2; 9 bases align to TRBD1. This CDR3 has 14 amino acids. Germline V gene sequence: CDR1 SEHNR, CDR2 FQNEAQ (reference sequence). The J segment lost 5 bases and the V segment lost 4 bases, leaving 5 bases of the junction unmatched. CDR3 DNA, as far as it was read: TGTGCCAGCAGCTCGTCGGGACAGGGTTATGGC. Its protein is CASSSSGQGYG. The CDR3 in full is CASSSSGQGYGYTF.